This T cell receptor (beta chain) was found in a study of cytomegalovirus exposure and HLA in healthy donors. Study results and limitations: Productive rates of about 87% or about 30% were seen for most TCR beta V segments in an earlier analysis. Presence/absence analyses rested on an assumption that sequencing depth was roughly uniform across donors. Usually a TCR sequence was rare, but some public TCRs were found in many donors.

The CDR3 contains 15 residues. Germline CDR1 SGHDT, CDR2 YYEEEE. J gave up 2 bases and V 4 bases, and 7 bases lay outside the gene matches. In the PCR, 60 Vbeta and 13 Jbeta primers were used. Data came from immunoSEQ multiplex PCR; TCRdb stores just in-frame clones and leaves some out. The table records about 120,000 clones, 83% of them present only once. Comment on this clone: Its specificity is not known.

The TCR was taken from a woman in her thirties or forties in good health and CMV-seropositive. The chain has TRBV5-6 and TRBJ2-7, with TRBD2 matching over 9 bases. The sequenced sample consisted of PBMCs. CDR3 amino acids: CASSPLSGRAYEQYF. The CDR3 nucleotides are TGTGCCAGCAGCCCCCTTAGCGGGAGAGCCTACGAGCAGTACTTC.